This T cell receptor (beta chain) stems from a study of cytomegalovirus exposure and HLA in healthy donors. The repertoire was sequenced with immunoSEQ multiplex PCR; TCRdb's copy has only in-frame clones and lacks some. Of about 220,000 clones in the sample, just over 85% were seen once. V lost 1 base and J lost 6, with 6 bases in between. Germline CDR1 and CDR2: MDHEN and SYDVKM. The CDR3 sequence is 12 residues long. Specimen: PBMCs. V usage is TRBV28 and J usage is TRBJ1-1; D gene uncertain. This TCR derives from a woman aged 18-35 years in good health and CMV-seronegative. In DNA, the CDR3 is TGTGCCAGCAGTTTATCGGTTTCTGAAGCTTTCTTT. It specifies CASSLSVSEAFF.